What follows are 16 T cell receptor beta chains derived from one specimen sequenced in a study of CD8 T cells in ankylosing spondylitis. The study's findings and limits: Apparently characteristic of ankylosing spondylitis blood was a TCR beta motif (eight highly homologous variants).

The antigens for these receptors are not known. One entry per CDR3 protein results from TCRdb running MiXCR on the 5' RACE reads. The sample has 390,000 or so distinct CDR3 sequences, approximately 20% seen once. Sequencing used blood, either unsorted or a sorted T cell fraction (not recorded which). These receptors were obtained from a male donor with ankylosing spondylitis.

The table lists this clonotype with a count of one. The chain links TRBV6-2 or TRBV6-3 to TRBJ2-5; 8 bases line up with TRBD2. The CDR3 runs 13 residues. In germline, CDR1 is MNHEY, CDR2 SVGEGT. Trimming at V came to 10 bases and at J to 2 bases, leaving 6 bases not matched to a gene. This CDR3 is CATARGGQETQYF. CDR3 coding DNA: TGTGCCACCGCACGGGGGGGTCAAGAGACCCAGTACTTC.

The CDR3 region has the DNA TGTGCCAGCAGGGGGACAGGGCTCTCCTACGAGCAGTACTTC. This gives the protein CASRGTGLSYEQYF. V gene TRBV27 combines with J gene TRBJ2-7; TRBD1 matches at 9 bases. Germline CDR1 reads MNHEY; CDR2 reads SMNVEV (reference sequence). The CDR3 spans 14 residues. V was clipped by 6 bases and J by 0 bases; unmatched bases: 3.

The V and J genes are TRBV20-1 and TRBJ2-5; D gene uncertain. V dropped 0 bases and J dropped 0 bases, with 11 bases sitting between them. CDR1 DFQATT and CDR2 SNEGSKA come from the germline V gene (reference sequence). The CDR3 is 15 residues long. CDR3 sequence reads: CSARDPAGYQETQYF. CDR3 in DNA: TGCAGTGCTAGAGATCCGGCCGGGTACCAAGAGACCCAGTACTTC.

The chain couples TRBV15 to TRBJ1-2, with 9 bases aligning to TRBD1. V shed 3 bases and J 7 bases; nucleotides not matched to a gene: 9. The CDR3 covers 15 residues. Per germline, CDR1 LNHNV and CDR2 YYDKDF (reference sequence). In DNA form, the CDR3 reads TGTGCCACCAGCAGTTCCGACAGGGGGTTTTTTGGCTACACCTTC. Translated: CATSSSDRGFFGYTF.

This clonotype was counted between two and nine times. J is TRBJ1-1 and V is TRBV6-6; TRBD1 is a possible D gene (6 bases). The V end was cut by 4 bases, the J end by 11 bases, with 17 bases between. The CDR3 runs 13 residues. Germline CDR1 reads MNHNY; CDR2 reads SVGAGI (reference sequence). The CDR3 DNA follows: TGTGCCAGCAGTTCGTGGCAGGGGAGAACGGCTTTCTTT. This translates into CASSSWQGRTAFF.

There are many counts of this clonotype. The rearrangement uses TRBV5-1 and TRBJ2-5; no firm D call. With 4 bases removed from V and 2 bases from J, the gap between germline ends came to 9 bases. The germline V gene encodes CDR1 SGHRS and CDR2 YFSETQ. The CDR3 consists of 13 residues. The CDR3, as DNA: TGCGCCAGCAGCGTATTCTTTCAAGAGACCCAGTACTTC. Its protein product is CASSVFFQETQYF.

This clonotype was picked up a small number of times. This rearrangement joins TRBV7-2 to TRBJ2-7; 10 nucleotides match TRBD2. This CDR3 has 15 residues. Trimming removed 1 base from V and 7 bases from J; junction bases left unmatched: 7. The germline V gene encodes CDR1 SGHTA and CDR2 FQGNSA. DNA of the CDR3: TGTGCCAGCAGCTTAGTGGCTAGCGGGAGTCGAGAGCAGTACTTC. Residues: CASSLVASGSREQYF. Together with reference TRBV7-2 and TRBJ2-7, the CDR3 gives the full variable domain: GAGVSQSPSNKVTEKGKDVELRCDPISGHTALYWYRQSLGQGLEFLIYFQGNSAPDKSGLPSDRFSAERTGGSVSTLTIQRTQQEDSAVYLCASSLVASGSREQYFGPGTRLTVT.

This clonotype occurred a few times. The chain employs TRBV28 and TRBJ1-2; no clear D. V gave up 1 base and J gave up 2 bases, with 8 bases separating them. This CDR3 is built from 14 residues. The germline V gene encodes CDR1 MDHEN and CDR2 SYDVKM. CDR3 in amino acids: CASSLSDGNYGYTF. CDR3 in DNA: TGTGCCAGCAGTTTATCCGACGGGAACTATGGCTACACCTTC.

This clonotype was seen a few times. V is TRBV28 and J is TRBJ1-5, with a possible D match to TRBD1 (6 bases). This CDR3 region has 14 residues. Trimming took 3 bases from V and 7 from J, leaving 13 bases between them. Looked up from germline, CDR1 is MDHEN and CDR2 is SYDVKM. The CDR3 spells CASSFGRGDQPQHF. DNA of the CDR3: TGTGCCAGCAGTTTCGGCAGGGGAGACCAGCCCCAGCATTTT.

The CDR3 loop is CASESELRNEQFF. In DNA, the CDR3 is TGTGCCAGCGAATCCGAACTCCGGAATGAGCAGTTCTTC. This rearrangement joins TRBV6-1 to TRBJ2-1; no clear D. V shed 8 bases and J shed 7 bases, with 15 bases lying between them. This CDR3 has 13 residues. In germline, CDR1 is MNHNS, CDR2 SASEGT.

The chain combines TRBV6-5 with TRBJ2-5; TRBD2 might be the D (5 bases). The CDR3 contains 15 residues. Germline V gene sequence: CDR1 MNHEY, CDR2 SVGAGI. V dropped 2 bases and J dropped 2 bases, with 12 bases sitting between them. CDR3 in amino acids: CASSYDQWRQETQYF. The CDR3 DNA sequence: TGTGCCAGCAGTTACGATCAGTGGAGGCAAGAGACCCAGTACTTC.

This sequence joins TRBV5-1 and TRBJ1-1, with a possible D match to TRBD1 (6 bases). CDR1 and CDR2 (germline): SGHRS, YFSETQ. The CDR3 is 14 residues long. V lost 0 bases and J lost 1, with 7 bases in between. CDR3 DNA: TGCGCCAGCAGCTTGGCACAGGGGAACACTGAAGCTTTCTTT. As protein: CASSLAQGNTEAFF.

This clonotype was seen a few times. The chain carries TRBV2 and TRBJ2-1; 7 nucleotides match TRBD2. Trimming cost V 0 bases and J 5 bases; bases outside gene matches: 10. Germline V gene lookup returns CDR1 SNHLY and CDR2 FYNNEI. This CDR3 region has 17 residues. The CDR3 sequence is CASSEASRRSGNNEQFF. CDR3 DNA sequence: TGTGCCAGCAGTGAAGCATCCCGACGAAGCGGGAACAATGAGCAGTTCTTC.

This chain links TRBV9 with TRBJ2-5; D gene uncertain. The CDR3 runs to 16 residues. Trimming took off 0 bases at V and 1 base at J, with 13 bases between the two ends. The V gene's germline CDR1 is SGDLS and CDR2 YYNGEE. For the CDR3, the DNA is TGTGCCAGCAGCGTAGGTAGGACGCGGCCCCAAGAGACCCAGTACTTC. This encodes CASSVGRTRPQETQYF. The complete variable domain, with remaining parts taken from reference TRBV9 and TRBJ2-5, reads DSGVTQTPKHLITATGQRVTLRCSPRSGDLSVYWYQQSLDQGLQFLIQYYNGEERAKGNILERFSAQQFPDLHSELNLSSLELGDSALYFCASSVGRTRPQETQYFGPGTRLLVL.

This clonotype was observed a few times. CDR3 sequence: CSARDMNSGANVLTF. The CDR3 DNA follows: TGCAGTGCTAGAGATATGAACTCTGGGGCCAACGTCCTGACTTTC. The gene calls are TRBV20-1 and TRBJ2-6; D gene unclear. Germline V gene data show CDR1 as DFQATT and CDR2 as SNEGSKA (reference sequence). The CDR3 covers 15 residues. The germline V and J ends were trimmed by 0 bases and 0 bases, with 6 bases remaining between them.

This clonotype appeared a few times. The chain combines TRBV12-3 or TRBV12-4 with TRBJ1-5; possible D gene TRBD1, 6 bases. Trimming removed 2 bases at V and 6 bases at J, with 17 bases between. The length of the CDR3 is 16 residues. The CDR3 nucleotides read TGTGCCAGCAGTTTATACCCCGGGGGGCCTAGTCAGCCCCAGCATTTT. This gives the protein CASSLYPGGPSQPQHF.